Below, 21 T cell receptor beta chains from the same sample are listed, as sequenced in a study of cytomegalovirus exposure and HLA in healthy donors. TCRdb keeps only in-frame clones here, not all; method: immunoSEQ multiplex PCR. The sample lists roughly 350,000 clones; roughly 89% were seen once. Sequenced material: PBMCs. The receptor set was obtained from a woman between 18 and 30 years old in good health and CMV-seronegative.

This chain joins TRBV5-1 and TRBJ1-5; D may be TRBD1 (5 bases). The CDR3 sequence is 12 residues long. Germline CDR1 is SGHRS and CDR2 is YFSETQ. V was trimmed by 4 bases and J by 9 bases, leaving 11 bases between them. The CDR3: CASSINQGPQHF. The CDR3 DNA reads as TGCGCCAGCAGCATTAATCAGGGGCCCCAGCATTTT.

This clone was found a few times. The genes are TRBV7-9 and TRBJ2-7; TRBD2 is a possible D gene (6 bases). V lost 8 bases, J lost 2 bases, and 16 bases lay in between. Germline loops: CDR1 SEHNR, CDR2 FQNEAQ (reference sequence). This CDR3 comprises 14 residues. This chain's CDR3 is CASQHGGATYEQYF. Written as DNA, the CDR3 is TGTGCCAGCCAGCACGGAGGGGCCACCTACGAGCAGTACTTC.

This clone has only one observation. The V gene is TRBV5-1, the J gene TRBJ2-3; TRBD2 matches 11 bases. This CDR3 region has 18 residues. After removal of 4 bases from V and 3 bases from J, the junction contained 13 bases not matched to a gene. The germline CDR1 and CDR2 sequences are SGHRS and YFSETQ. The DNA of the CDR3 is TGCGCCAGCAGCAAACTAGCGGGAGCCGTCGGGGGGACAGATACGCAGTATTTT. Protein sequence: CASSKLAGAVGGTDTQYF.

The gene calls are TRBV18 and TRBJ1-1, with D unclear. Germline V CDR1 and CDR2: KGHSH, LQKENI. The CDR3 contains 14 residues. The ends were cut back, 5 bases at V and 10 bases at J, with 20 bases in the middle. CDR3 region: CASSDKWASRGAFF. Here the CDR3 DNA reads TGTGCCAGCTCAGACAAGTGGGCAAGTCGGGGAGCTTTCTTT.

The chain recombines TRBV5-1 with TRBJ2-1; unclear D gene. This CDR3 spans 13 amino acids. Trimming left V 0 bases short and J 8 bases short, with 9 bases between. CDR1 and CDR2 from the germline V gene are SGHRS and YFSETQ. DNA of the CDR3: TGCGCCAGCAGCTTGGGGCCATCTTATGAGCAGTTCTTC. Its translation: CASSLGPSYEQFF.

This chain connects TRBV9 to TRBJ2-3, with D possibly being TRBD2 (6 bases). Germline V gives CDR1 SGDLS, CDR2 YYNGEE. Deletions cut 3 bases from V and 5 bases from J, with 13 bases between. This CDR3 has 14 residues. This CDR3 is CASSAGGIGDTQYF. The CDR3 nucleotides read TGTGCCAGCAGCGCCGGGGGTATAGGAGATACGCAGTATTTT.

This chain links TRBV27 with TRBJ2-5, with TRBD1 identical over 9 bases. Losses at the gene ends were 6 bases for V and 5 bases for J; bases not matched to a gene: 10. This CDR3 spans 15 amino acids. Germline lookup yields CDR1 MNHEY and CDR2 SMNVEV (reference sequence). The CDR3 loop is CASSLNRGLGETQYF. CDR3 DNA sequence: TGTGCCAGCAGCCTGAACAGGGGGCTGGGGGAGACCCAGTACTTC.

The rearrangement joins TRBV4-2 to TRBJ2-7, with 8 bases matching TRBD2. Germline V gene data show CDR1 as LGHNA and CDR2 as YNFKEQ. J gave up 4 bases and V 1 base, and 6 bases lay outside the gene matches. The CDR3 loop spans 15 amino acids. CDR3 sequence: CASSQGAGGRYEQYF. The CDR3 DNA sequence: TGTGCCAGCAGCCAAGGGGCCGGCGGGAGGTACGAGCAGTACTTC.

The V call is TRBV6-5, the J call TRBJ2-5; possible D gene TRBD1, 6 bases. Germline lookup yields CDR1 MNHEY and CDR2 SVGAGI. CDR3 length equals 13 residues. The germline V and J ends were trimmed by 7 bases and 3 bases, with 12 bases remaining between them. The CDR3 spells CASTRGQKETQYF. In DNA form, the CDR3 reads TGTGCCAGCACTCGAGGACAGAAAGAGACCCAGTACTTC.

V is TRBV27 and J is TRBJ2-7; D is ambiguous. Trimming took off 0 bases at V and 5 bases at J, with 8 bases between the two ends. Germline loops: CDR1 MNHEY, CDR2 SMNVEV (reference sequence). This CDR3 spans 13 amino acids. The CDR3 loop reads CASSLSLRNEQYF. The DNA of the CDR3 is TGTGCCAGCAGTTTATCGTTGAGGAACGAGCAGTACTTC.

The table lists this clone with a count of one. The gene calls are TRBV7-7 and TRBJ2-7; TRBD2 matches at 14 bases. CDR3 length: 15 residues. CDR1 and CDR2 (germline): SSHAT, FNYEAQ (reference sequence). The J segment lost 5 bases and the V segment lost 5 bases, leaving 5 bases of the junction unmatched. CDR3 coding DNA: TGTGCCAGCAGCCCGGGACTAGCGGGAGTCCACGAGCAGTACTTC. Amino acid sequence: CASSPGLAGVHEQYF.

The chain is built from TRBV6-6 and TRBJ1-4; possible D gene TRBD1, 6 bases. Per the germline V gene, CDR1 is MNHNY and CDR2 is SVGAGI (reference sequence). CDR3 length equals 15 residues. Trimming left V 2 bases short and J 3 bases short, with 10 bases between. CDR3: CASSYQGSANEKLFF. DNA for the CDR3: TGTGCCAGCAGTTACCAGGGGAGCGCTAATGAAAAACTGTTTTTT.

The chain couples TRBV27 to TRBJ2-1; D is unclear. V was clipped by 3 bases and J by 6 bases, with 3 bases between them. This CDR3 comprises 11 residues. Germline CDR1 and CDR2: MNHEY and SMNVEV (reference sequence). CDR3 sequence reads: CASSFGNEQFF. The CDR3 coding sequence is TGTGCCAGCAGTTTCGGCAATGAGCAGTTCTTC.

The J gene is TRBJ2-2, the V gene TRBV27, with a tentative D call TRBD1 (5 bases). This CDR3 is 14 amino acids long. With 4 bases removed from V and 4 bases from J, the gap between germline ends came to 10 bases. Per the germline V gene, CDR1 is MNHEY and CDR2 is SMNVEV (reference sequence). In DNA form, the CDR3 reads TGTGCCAGCAGTTCCTCAGGGCTCACCGGGGAGCTGTTTTTT. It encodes CASSSSGLTGELFF.

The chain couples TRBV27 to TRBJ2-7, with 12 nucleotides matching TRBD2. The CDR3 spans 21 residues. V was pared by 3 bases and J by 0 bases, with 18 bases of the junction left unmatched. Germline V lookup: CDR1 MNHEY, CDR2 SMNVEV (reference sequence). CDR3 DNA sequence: TGTGCCAGCAGTTTGGGGCTTCCGGGACGGCTGACTAGCGGGAGCTCCTACGAGCAGTACTTC. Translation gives CASSLGLPGRLTSGSSYEQYF.

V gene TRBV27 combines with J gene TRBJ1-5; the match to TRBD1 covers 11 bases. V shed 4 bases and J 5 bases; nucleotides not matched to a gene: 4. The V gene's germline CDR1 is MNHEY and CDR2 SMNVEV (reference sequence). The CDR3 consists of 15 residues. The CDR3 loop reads CASSSGQGAYQPQHF. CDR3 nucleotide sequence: TGTGCCAGCAGTTCCGGACAGGGGGCATATCAGCCCCAGCATTTT.

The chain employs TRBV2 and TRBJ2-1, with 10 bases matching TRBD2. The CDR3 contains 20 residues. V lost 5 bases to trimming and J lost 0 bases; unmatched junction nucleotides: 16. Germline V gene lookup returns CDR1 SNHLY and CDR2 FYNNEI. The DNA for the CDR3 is TGTGCCAGCAGTTCATCCACGGGGCTAGCGGGAGCGAGCTCCTACAATGAGCAGTTCTTC. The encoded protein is CASSSSTGLAGASSYNEQFF.

The CDR3 here is CASQEAPYYEQYF. The CDR3 DNA is TGTGCCAGCCAGGAGGCCCCCTACTACGAGCAGTACTTC. This chain uses TRBV27 with TRBJ2-7, with D possibly TRBD2 on 5 matching bases. The germline gives CDR1 MNHEY, CDR2 SMNVEV (reference sequence). V dropped 8 bases and J dropped 3 bases, with 14 bases sitting between them. The CDR3 loop spans 13 amino acids.

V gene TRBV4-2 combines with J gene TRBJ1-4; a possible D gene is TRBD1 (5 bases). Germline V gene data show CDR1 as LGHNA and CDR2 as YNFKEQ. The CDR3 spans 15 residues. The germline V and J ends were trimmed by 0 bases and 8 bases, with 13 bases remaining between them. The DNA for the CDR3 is TGTGCCAGCAGCCAAGATGTAGCTGGGGGGGAAAAACTGTTTTTT. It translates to CASSQDVAGGEKLFF.

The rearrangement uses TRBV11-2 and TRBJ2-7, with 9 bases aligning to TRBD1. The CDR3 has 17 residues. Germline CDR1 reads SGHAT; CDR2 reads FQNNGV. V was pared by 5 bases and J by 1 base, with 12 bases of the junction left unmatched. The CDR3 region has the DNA TGTGCCAGCAGCCCCAGGACCGGGACAGGGATATCCTACGAGCAGTACTTC. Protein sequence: CASSPRTGTGISYEQYF. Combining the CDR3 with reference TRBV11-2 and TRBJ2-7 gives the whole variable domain EAGVAQSPRYKIIEKRQSVAFWCNPISGHATLYWYQQILGQGPKLLIQFQNNGVVDDSQLPKDRFSAERLKGVDSTLKIQPAKLEDSAVYLCASSPRTGTGISYEQYFGPGTRLTVT.

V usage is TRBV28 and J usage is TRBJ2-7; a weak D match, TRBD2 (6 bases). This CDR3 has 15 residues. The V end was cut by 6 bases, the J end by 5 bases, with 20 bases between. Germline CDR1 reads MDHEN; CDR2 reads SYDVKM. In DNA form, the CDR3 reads TGTGCCAGCAGCCCCCTGGGGGGTCTTGGGAACGAGCAGTACTTC. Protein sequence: CASSPLGGLGNEQYF.